The clone carrying this T cell receptor beta chain was recorded at least ten times. Its antigen is still unknown. This CDR3 region has 13 residues. CDR1 is SGHRS, CDR2 YFSETQ, per germline. The V end lost 0 bases, the J end lost 7 bases, and 10 bases lay between the germline ends. The library targeted TCRbeta and was prepared with unique molecular identifiers. Each CDR3 protein gets one entry after TCRdb re-called the PCR reads with MiXCR. The table shows around 450,000 distinct CDR3 sequences, with 43% occurring only once. This entry belongs to a study of T-cell reconstitution after alpha-beta-depleted transplantation in children. Study-wide results and limits: A year post-transplant, T-cell counts and diversity derived mostly from newly produced T cells. Several hundred expanded graft clones reportedly supplied alpha-beta T cells about two months after transplant. Surviving recipient T cells and thymic progenitors accounted for the high day-60 TCRbeta diversity observed in some patients.

The sequenced sample was PBMCs, obtained before TCRalphabeta/CD19-depleted stem cell transplant. This sequence originates from a girl between 2 and 10 years old with aplastic anemia, due to receive a stem cell transplant. This chain joins TRBV5-1 and TRBJ1-2, with a tentative D call TRBD1 (6 bases). The DNA for the CDR3 is TGCGCCAGCAGCTTGGCAGGGGTGCGTGGCTACACCTTC. It translates to CASSLAGVRGYTF.